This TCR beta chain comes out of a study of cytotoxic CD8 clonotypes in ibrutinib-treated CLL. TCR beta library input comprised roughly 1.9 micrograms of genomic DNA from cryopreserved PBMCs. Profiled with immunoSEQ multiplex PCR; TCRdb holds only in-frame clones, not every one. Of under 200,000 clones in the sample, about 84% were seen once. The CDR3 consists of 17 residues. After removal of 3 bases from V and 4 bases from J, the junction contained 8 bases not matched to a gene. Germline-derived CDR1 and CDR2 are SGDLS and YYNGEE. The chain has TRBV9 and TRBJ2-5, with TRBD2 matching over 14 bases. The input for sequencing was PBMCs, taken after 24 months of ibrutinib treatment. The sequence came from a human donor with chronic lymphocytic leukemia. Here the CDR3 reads CASSAGLAGEKGETQYF. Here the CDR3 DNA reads TGTGCCAGCAGCGCGGGACTAGCGGGGGAGAAAGGAGAGACCCAGTACTTC.